Listed here are 10 T cell receptor beta chains from one sample, sequenced in a study of T cell responses to AZD1222 COVID-19 vaccine. Sequenced by immunoSEQ multiplex PCR; TCRdb stores in-frame clones only, minus some. The data contain about 130,000 clones, 90% to 95% of them singletons. Sequences were derived from peripheral blood, sampled on day 0 of AZD1222 vaccination. These receptors originate from an adult in good health.

The chain combines TRBV20-1 with TRBJ1-2; D is unresolved. Trimming cost V 3 bases and J 2 bases, with 13 bases left between them. Germline CDR1 reads DFQATT; CDR2 reads SNEGSKA (reference sequence). This CDR3 is 14 amino acids long. CDR3 amino acids: CSASAVGRNYGYTF. The CDR3 DNA reads TGCAGTGCTAGTGCGGTAGGACGGAACTATGGCTACACCTTC.

The chain uses TRBV29-1 and TRBJ1-2; D is possibly TRBD1 (6 bases). V was trimmed by 5 bases and J by 4 bases, leaving 26 bases between them. Germline V CDR1 and CDR2: SQVTM, ANQGSEA. The CDR3 contains 17 residues. The CDR3 sequence is CSVSSLSGTLGSYGYTF. The CDR3 DNA reads as TGCAGCGTTAGTTCCCTATCGGGGACACTCGGGAGCTATGGCTACACCTTC.

This clone occurred once. The chain has TRBV30 and TRBJ2-1, with 9 bases identical to TRBD2. CDR3 size: 14 residues. With V trimmed by 0 bases and J by 7 bases, 4 bases remained unmatched. Germline V gives CDR1 GTSNPN, CDR2 SVGIG (reference sequence). The CDR3 region is CAWSVAGGNNEQFF. The CDR3 nucleotides read TGTGCCTGGAGTGTAGCGGGAGGTAATAATGAGCAGTTCTTC.

The J gene is TRBJ1-5, the V gene TRBV19; D possibly corresponds to TRBD1 (5 bases). This CDR3 is 16 amino acids long. Trimming removed 4 bases from V and 7 bases from J, with 20 bases in between. Germline values: CDR1 LNHDA, CDR2 SQIVND (reference sequence). CDR3 DNA sequence: TGTGCCAGTAGTACTCTATTACGGACAATCGGCCAGCCCCAGCATTTT. It codes for CASSTLLRTIGQPQHF.

The chain recombines TRBV9 with TRBJ2-1; D perhaps matches TRBD2 (6 bases). The V and J ends lost 4 bases and 5 bases respectively, with 13 bases between them. The CDR3 covers 14 residues. Germline assignment: CDR1 SGDLS and CDR2 YYNGEE. The CDR3 spells CASSPRDWDNEQFF. CDR3 coding DNA: TGTGCCAGCAGCCCTCGGGACTGGGACAATGAGCAGTTCTTC. Full variable domain (rest looked up from reference TRBV9 and TRBJ2-1): DSGVTQTPKHLITATGQRVTLRCSPRSGDLSVYWYQQSLDQGLQFLIQYYNGEERAKGNILERFSAQQFPDLHSELNLSSLELGDSALYFCASSPRDWDNEQFFGPGTRLTVL.

The V call is TRBV6-1, the J call TRBJ1-1; D is unclear. Trimming pared 1 base from V and 7 bases from J, leaving 13 bases between. CDR1 is MNHNS and CDR2 is SASEGT in the germline V gene. The CDR3 sequence is 14 residues long. This CDR3 is CASSEEMSRFEAFF. The CDR3 DNA follows: TGTGCCAGCAGTGAAGAAATGTCGAGGTTTGAAGCTTTCTTT.

This clone showed up just a few times. The gene calls are TRBV4-2 and TRBJ2-7, with 7 positions matching TRBD2. CDR3 length: 15 amino acids. Germline CDR1 is LGHNA and CDR2 is YNFKEQ. V lost 2 bases to trimming and J lost 6 bases; unmatched junction nucleotides: 10. CDR3 bases: TGTGCCAGCAGCCAACAGGGAGGGGTGGCCTCCGAGCAGTACTTC. Translation gives CASSQQGGVASEQYF.

This clone occurred once. The genes are TRBV9 and TRBJ1-2, with D hard to call. The CDR3 spans 14 residues. V was clipped by 4 bases and J by 4 bases, with 14 bases between them. Germline values: CDR1 SGDLS, CDR2 YYNGEE. In DNA form, the CDR3 reads TGTGCCAGCAGCACGACCCATTCCCCCTATGGCTACACCTTC. As protein: CASSTTHSPYGYTF.

The chain is built from TRBV7-3 and TRBJ2-7; D is unclear. The CDR3 loop spans 15 amino acids. Trimming left V 0 bases short and J 0 bases short, with 9 bases between. Germline V gene sequence: CDR1 SGHTA, CDR2 FQGTGA. The chain's CDR3 is CASSLTTVRSYEQYF. The DNA for the CDR3 is TGTGCCAGCAGCTTAACAACAGTCCGCTCCTACGAGCAGTACTTC.

The chain links TRBV24-1 to TRBJ2-7, with 11 bases that match TRBD1. The CDR3 length is 16 residues. Germline assignment: CDR1 KGHDR and CDR2 SFDVKD. The trim removed 4 bases at V and 3 bases at J, leaving 7 bases unmatched. The DNA for the CDR3 is TGTGCCACCAGTGAGGGAGGGACAGGGGGAGTCTACGAGCAGTACTTC. Protein product: CATSEGGTGGVYEQYF.